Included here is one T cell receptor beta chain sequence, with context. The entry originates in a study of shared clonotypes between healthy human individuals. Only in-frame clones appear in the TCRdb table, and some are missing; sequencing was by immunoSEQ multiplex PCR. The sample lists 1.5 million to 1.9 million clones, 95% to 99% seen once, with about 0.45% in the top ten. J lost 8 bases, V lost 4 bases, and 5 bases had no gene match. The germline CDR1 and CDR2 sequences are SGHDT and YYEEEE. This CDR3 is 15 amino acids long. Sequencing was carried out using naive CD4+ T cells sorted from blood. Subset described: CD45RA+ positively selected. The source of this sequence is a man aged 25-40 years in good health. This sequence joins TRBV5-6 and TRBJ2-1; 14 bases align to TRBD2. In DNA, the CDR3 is TGTGCCAGCAGCCCGGGACTAGCGGGAGCCCATGAGCAGTTCTTC. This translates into CASSPGLAGAHEQFF.